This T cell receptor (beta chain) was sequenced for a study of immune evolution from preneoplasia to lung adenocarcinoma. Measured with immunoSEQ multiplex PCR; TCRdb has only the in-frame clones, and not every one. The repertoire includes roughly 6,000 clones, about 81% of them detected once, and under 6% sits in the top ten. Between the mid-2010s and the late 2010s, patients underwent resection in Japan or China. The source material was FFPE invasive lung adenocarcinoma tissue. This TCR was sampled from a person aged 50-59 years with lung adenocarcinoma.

The CDR3 sequence is CASKLRPSPDTQYF. Written as DNA, the CDR3 is TGCGCCAGCAAACTTCGGCCTTCCCCAGATACGCAGTATTTT. The chain employs TRBV5-1 and TRBJ2-3, with no clear D. The V end was cut by 6 bases, the J end by 4 bases, with 15 bases between. The CDR3 has 14 residues. Germline V lookup: CDR1 SGHRS, CDR2 YFSETQ.